The T cell receptor (beta chain) under discussion was sequenced for a study of blood T cell repertoires in COVID-19. In the study overall: Collection of acute and convalescent COVID-19 samples took place in the United States, Italy and Spain.

V lost 6 bases, J lost 2 bases, and 3 bases stayed unmatched. Germline CDR1 reads LNHDA; CDR2 reads SQIVND (reference sequence). The CDR3 is 14 residues long. Repertoires were generated with immunoSEQ multiplex PCR, while TCRdb's copy carries only in-frame clones and drops some. The sample lists hundreds of thousands of clones, roughly 90% occurring once. This clonotype originated in a man aged 18 to 30 with COVID-19, enrolled during active disease. V and J are TRBV19 and TRBJ2-7, with 11 bases aligning to TRBD1. The specimen sequenced was peripheral blood. This CDR3 is CASRLGQGAYEQYF. The CDR3 DNA follows: TGTGCCAGTAGGCTGGGACAGGGGGCCTACGAGCAGTACTTC.